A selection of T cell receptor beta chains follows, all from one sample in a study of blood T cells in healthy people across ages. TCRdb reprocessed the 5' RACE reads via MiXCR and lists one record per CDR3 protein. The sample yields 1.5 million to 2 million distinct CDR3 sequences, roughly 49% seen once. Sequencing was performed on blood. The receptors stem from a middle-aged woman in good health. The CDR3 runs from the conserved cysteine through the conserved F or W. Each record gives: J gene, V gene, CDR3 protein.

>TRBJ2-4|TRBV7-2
CASSFTSWAKNIQYF
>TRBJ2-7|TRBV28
CASTTGGEAYEQYF
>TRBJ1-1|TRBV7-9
CASSLDVGGAFF
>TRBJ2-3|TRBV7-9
CASSFPGQGFTDTQYF
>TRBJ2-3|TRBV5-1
CASSSGTGSTDTQYF
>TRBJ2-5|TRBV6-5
CASRYSAGILEETQYF
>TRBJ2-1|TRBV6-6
CASSYGRGSYNEQFF
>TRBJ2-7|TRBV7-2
CASGLQLQASYEQYF
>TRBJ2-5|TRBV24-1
CAASESQIQETQYF
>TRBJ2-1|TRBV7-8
CASSSTSGSTNEQFF
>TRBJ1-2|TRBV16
CASSHSGTGAYGYTF
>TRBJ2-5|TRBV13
CASSLGERETQYF
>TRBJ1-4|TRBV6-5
CASSPEGLDEKLFF
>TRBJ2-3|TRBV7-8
CASSLPEGSDTQYF
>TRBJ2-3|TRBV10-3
CAISDDGLSTDTQYF
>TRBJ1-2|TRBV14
CASSQDIVAYGYTF
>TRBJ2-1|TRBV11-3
CASSPTLNYNEQFF
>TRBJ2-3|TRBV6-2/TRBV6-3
CASSRGGGPNTQYF
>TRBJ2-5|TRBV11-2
CASSLYPSSPAETQYF
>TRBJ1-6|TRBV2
CASKGGSPLHF
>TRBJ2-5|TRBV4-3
CASSQDQKGGSLQETQYF
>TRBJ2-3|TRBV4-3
CASSLFFGPIADTQYF
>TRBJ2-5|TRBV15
CATSREGTGRETQYF
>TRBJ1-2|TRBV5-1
CASSLGGVGDGYTF
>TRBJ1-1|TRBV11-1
CASSSWQEAEAFF
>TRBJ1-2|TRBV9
CASSKQGYDYGYTF
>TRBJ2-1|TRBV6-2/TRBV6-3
CASSYGRMEQFF
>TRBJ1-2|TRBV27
CASSRRSGQEVYGYTF
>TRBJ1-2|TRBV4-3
CASSQEVDGLYGYTF
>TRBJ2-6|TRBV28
CASSPPRSGANVLTF
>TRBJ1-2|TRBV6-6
CASTDTDGGYTF
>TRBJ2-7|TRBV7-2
CASVRGTGNYEQYF
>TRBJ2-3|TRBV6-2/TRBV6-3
CASSPLQGASDTQYF
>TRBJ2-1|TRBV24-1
CATSGGRDEQFF
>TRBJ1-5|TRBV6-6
CASSYGQGATNQPQHF
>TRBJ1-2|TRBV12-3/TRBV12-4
CASSLQGAGVQGYTF
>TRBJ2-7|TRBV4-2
CASSQDFTVSSSYEQYF
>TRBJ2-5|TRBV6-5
CASRRTVGGETQYF
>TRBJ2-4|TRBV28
CASGATGTPAKNIQYF